This T cell receptor (beta chain) was profiled in a study of T cell repertoires in cytomegalovirus infection. Overall study context: Recently identified HLA-C-restricted and well-studied HLA-B-restricted CMV epitopes were used. Signatures in public TCR beta sequences pointed to both CMV infection and matching HLA type.

TCRdb reanalysed the reads using MiXCR and keeps one entry per CDR3 protein. Among fewer than 1,000,000 distinct CDR3 sequences listed, less than 40% were seen once. This clonotype appeared a few times. Antigen specificity is unknown. This CDR3 spans 17 amino acids. The V and J ends lost 0 bases and 2 bases, in that order; junction bases with no gene match: 9. From germline, CDR1 is SGHTS and CDR2 YDEGEE. The chain is built from TRBV5-8 and TRBJ1-1; 8 bases align to TRBD1. The material sequenced was cultured CD8+ T cells from PBMCs, taken from culture after CMV antigen stimulation. This TCR derives from a human donor in good health (CMV status not recorded). Some clones in this sample may be carry-over from other donors' samples. CDR3 sequence reads: CASSLGSLGQENTEAFF. The CDR3 region has the DNA TGTGCCAGCAGCTTGGGGTCACTGGGACAGGAAAACACTGAAGCTTTCTTT.